Listed here are 20 T cell receptor beta chains from one sample, sequenced in a study of shared T cell receptors in the human thymus. Sequencing was performed with immunoSEQ multiplex PCR; in TCRdb, only in-frame clones are kept and a portion is missing. The table records 540,000 or so clones, approximately 78% of them present only once. The same sample was also used in a study of human thymus T cells.

The sample comprised thymocytes. The receptors were gathered from a boy in the first two years of life with a congenital heart defect.

V and J are TRBV28 and TRBJ1-5, with 8 bases that match TRBD1. CDR1 is MDHEN and CDR2 is SYDVKM in the germline V gene. CDR3 size: 18 residues. The ends lost 4 bases at V and 0 bases at J; junction bases unmatched: 11. This CDR3 reads CASSSQGGVRSSNQPQHF. CDR3 in DNA: TGTGCCAGCAGTTCACAGGGGGGGGTGCGTAGTAGCAATCAGCCCCAGCATTTT.

The V and J genes are TRBV30 and TRBJ2-5; D possibly corresponds to TRBD1 (6 bases). CDR3 length: 16 amino acids. Trimming stripped 0 bases from V and 3 bases from J, with 17 bases between. CDR1 and CDR2 from the germline V gene are GTSNPN and SVGIG (reference sequence). The CDR3 DNA sequence: TGTGCCTGGAGTGTTCGGCGGACCAGGGGAAAAGAGACCCAGTACTTC. It is translated as CAWSVRRTRGKETQYF.

This clone was observed a single time. This sequence joins TRBV6-6 and TRBJ2-3; a possible D gene is TRBD1 (7 bases). There are 16 residues in the CDR3. V was trimmed by 2 bases and J by 6 bases, leaving 18 bases between them. The germline V gene has CDR1 MNHNY and CDR2 SVGAGI (reference sequence). This chain's CDR3 is CASSYAAGGLRDTQYF. CDR3 nucleotides: TGTGCCAGCAGTTACGCCGCAGGGGGGTTAAGGGATACGCAGTATTTT.

Written as DNA, the CDR3 is TGTGCCAGCCGACATCGGACTAGCTCCTACAATGAGCAGTTCTTC. Its protein is CASRHRTSSYNEQFF. This chain uses TRBV6-5 with TRBJ2-1; 7 bases match TRBD2. V lost 8 bases, J lost 0 bases, and 7 bases stayed unmatched. The CDR3 runs 15 residues. Germline CDR1 reads MNHEY; CDR2 reads SVGAGI.

The rearrangement joins TRBV11-3 to TRBJ2-7, with TRBD1 matching over 8 bases. Germline assignment: CDR1 SGHNT and CDR2 YENEEA. J lost 8 bases, V lost 0 bases, and 9 bases had no gene match. This CDR3 is built from 15 residues. For the CDR3, the DNA is TGTGCCAGCAGCTTAGACGACAGGGGTTCGGGGAAGCAGTACTTC. It yields the protein CASSLDDRGSGKQYF.

This chain uses TRBV6-1 with TRBJ1-1; TRBD1 agrees at 9 bases. This CDR3 is built from 14 residues. Germline-derived CDR1 and CDR2 are MNHNS and SASEGT. The trim removed 6 bases at V and 11 bases at J, leaving 13 bases unmatched. CDR3 region: CASSPPGTGPTAFF. CDR3 coding DNA: TGTGCCAGCAGCCCCCCAGGGACAGGGCCGACGGCTTTCTTT.

The genes are TRBV29-1 and TRBJ2-3; a weak D match, TRBD1 (6 bases). CDR1 is SQVTM and CDR2 is ANQGSEA in the germline V gene. Trimming removed 7 bases from V and 4 bases from J, with 18 bases in between. The CDR3 is made up of 14 amino acids. CDR3 DNA sequence: TGCAGCGCCTTTAACAGGGAAGGTGCAGATACGCAGTATTTT. Its translation is CSAFNREGADTQYF.

The chain has TRBV14 and TRBJ2-7; D might be TRBD2 (6 bases). This CDR3 contains 20 residues. Germline loops: CDR1 SGHDN, CDR2 FVKESK. V was shortened by 4 bases and J by 6 bases, with 34 bases between the two germline ends. CDR3 sequence (DNA): TGTGCCAGCAGCCTGAAAGGGACTCCCCCCCACGAGCGAGGAGAGTGCGAGCAGTACTTC. Translation gives CASSLKGTPPHERGECEQYF.

The chain has TRBV13 and TRBJ1-2, with 7 bases matching TRBD1. CDR3 length: 13 amino acids. The germline gives CDR1 PRHDT, CDR2 FYEKMQ (reference sequence). J was trimmed by 3 bases and V by 5 bases; bases with no gene match: 3. The CDR3: CASSPGTDYGYTF. As DNA, the CDR3 is TGTGCCAGCAGCCCAGGGACAGACTATGGCTACACCTTC.

This clone was seen a few times. The gene calls are TRBV2 and TRBJ2-7; perhaps TRBD2 as D (6 bases). Deletions cut 8 bases from V and 2 bases from J, with 10 bases between. The CDR3 length is 12 residues. Germline V lookup: CDR1 SNHLY, CDR2 FYNNEI. The CDR3 sequence: CASGTRTYEQYF. CDR3 sequence (DNA): TGTGCCAGCGGGACTCGGACCTACGAGCAGTACTTC.

The V and J genes are TRBV7-8 and TRBJ2-7; 12 positions agree with TRBD1. Germline assignment: CDR1 SGHVS and CDR2 FQNEAQ. The CDR3 sequence is 16 residues long. Germline trimming cut 2 bases from V and 2 bases from J; bases unmatched to any gene: 4. The chain's CDR3 is CASSLPGQGAPYEQYF. For the CDR3, the DNA is TGTGCCAGCAGCTTACCGGGACAGGGGGCTCCCTACGAGCAGTACTTC.

The genes are TRBV4-2 and TRBJ2-7; the match to TRBD2 covers 8 bases. J was trimmed by 7 bases and V by 1 base; bases with no gene match: 18. CDR3 length: 18 residues. Germline V gene sequence: CDR1 LGHNA, CDR2 YNFKEQ. CDR3 nucleotides: TGTGCCAGCAGCCAAGGGTTACCCCAGCGGGAGATCTGTTGGGAGCAGTACTTC. Protein product: CASSQGLPQREICWEQYF.

The chain uses TRBV6-7 and TRBJ2-6, with 10 bases lining up with TRBD1. TRBV6-7 is an ORF, and what it does is uncertain. J gave up 1 base and V 4 bases, and 7 bases lay outside the gene matches. There are 18 residues in the CDR3. CDR3 sequence reads: CASSSPDRGSSGANVLTF. CDR3 coding DNA: TGTGCCAGCAGTTCCCCGGACAGGGGGAGTTCTGGGGCCAACGTCCTGACTTTC.

The chain is built from TRBV5-4 and TRBJ2-7, with 11 bases identical to TRBD1. The germline CDR1 and CDR2 sequences are SGHNT and YYREEE (reference sequence). This CDR3 is built from 19 residues. Losses at the gene ends were 3 bases for V and 5 bases for J; bases not matched to a gene: 19. The CDR3 reads CASSSPHLVDRGLANEQYF. CDR3 sequence (DNA): TGTGCCAGCAGCTCCCCCCATCTCGTGGACAGGGGGCTCGCCAACGAGCAGTACTTC.

The chain carries TRBV10-3 and TRBJ2-7; 10 bases align to TRBD2. This CDR3 region has 19 residues. V shed 7 bases, J shed 4 bases, and the junction held 22 bases outside the gene matches. Germline loops: CDR1 ENHRY, CDR2 SYGVKD. CDR3 amino acids: CAITLLPGLAKLHPYEQYF. The CDR3 DNA sequence: TGTGCCATCACCCTTCTCCCGGGACTAGCGAAACTCCACCCATACGAGCAGTACTTC.

The V and J genes are TRBV6-5 and TRBJ2-3, with D perhaps matching TRBD2 (5 bases). V was shortened by 2 bases and J by 0 bases, with 12 bases between the two germline ends. Germline loops: CDR1 MNHEY, CDR2 SVGAGI. The CDR3 has 16 residues. CDR3 loop: CASSYELDPSTDTQYF. DNA of the CDR3: TGTGCCAGCAGTTACGAACTAGACCCTAGCACAGATACGCAGTATTTT.

This clone was detected only a few times. J is TRBJ2-1 and V is TRBV5-1; 10 bases match TRBD2. V lost 8 bases, J lost 6 bases, and 11 bases stayed unmatched. The CDR3 extends over 15 amino acids. Germline CDR1 is SGHRS and CDR2 is YFSETQ. The CDR3 DNA follows: TGCGCCAGTGGAACGGGACTAGCGCTATCCAATGAGCAGTTCTTC. It encodes CASGTGLALSNEQFF.

This chain uses TRBV5-4 with TRBJ2-5, with D perhaps TRBD2 (5 bases). The CDR3 contains 16 residues. Per germline, CDR1 SGHNT and CDR2 YYREEE (reference sequence). Trimming removed 4 bases from V and 4 bases from J, with 20 bases in between. Written as DNA, the CDR3 is TGTGCCAGCAGCCTAAGCGGACCCGGGCCGGGAGAGACCCAGTACTTC. This gives the protein CASSLSGPGPGETQYF.

The V call is TRBV2, the J call TRBJ1-1; D uncertain. CDR3 length equals 13 residues. CDR1 SNHLY and CDR2 FYNNEI come from the germline V gene. Trimming took off 0 bases at V and 7 bases at J, with 9 bases between the two ends. The CDR3, as DNA: TGTGCCAGCAGTGAAGCATCAGGATGTGAAGCTTTCTTT. Protein: CASSEASGCEAFF. Drawing the rest from reference TRBV2 and TRBJ1-1, the complete variable domain is EPEVTQTPSHQVTQMGQEVILRCVPISNHLYFYWYRQILGQKVEFLVSFYNNEISEKSEIFDDQFSVERPDGSNFTLKIRSTKLEDSAMYFCASSEASGCEAFFGQGTRLTVV.

The chain couples TRBV11-3 to TRBJ1-1; D is perhaps TRBD1 (5 bases). V was shortened by 3 bases and J by 3 bases, with 11 bases between the two germline ends. Germline-derived CDR1 and CDR2 are SGHNT and YENEEA. CDR3 size: 14 residues. CDR3 residues: CASSFFRGYTEAFF. The CDR3 DNA reads as TGTGCCAGCAGCTTCTTCCGGGGGTACACTGAAGCTTTCTTT.